Listed here are 13 T cell receptor beta chains from one sample, sequenced in a study of T cells after posttransplantation cyclophosphamide. Here immunoSEQ multiplex PCR was the method, and the copy in TCRdb shows in-frame clones only, minus some. There are 25,000 to 35,000 clones in the sample, none observed a single time. The source material was PBMCs. The receptor source for this set is a woman aged 25 to 45 in good health and a related stem cell transplant donor.

This clone was seen many times. V usage is TRBV4-1 and J usage is TRBJ2-7; tentatively, D is TRBD1 or TRBD2 (5 bases each). This CDR3 has 15 residues. Trimming stripped 3 bases from V and 6 bases from J, with 18 bases between. CDR1 and CDR2 from the germline V gene are MGHRA and YSYEKL. As DNA, the CDR3 is TGCGCCAGCAGCCACCCCCTGAGGGGATTCGGCGAGCAGTACTTC. The encoded protein is CASSHPLRGFGEQYF.

This clone was seen only a few times. The chain employs TRBV7-6 and TRBJ1-2; 8 bases agree with TRBD1. In germline, CDR1 is SGHVS, CDR2 FNYEAQ. The CDR3 consists of 14 residues. After removal of 5 bases from V and 6 bases from J, the junction contained 8 bases not matched to a gene. CDR3: CASSPFQGADGYTF. In nucleotides, the CDR3 is TGTGCCAGCAGCCCATTTCAGGGGGCGGATGGCTACACCTTC.

This clone was found many times. This sequence joins TRBV7-9 and TRBJ1-2; D perhaps matches TRBD1 (5 bases). Germline CDR1 reads SEHNR; CDR2 reads FQNEAQ (reference sequence). V was pared by 9 bases and J by 7 bases, with 6 bases between. The CDR3 totals 9 residues. The CDR3 DNA sequence: TGTGCCAGGAGGGGTGGCTACACCTTC. Translation gives CARRGGYTF.

This clone was observed many times. The V call is TRBV6-2 or TRBV6-3, the J call TRBJ1-2; D is unclear. The CDR3 loop spans 12 amino acids. V was clipped by 4 bases and J by 8 bases, with 11 bases between them. From germline, CDR1 is MNHEY and CDR2 SVGEGT. The CDR3: CASSFGLRGYTF. The CDR3 DNA reads TGTGCCAGCAGTTTCGGACTTCGCGGCTACACCTTC.

This clone came up many times. The gene calls are TRBV7-9 and TRBJ1-6; unclear D gene. V lost 4 bases and J 4 bases, leaving 11 bases between the germline ends. Germline V gene data show CDR1 as SEHNR and CDR2 as FQNEAQ (reference sequence). The CDR3 runs to 15 residues. CDR3 amino acids: CASSSIAGYNSPLHF. The CDR3 nucleotides read TGTGCCAGCAGCTCGATAGCCGGTTATAATTCACCCCTCCACTTT.

This clone was counted at least ten times. The chain carries TRBV9 and TRBJ1-1; no definite D call. Germline V gene data show CDR1 as SGDLS and CDR2 as YYNGEE. The length of the CDR3 is 17 residues. Trimming removed 5 bases at V and 1 base at J, with 21 bases between. Here the CDR3 reads CASSSSGVGRKNTEAFF. CDR3 bases: TGTGCCAGCAGTTCGTCAGGAGTGGGCAGGAAGAACACTGAAGCTTTCTTT.

This clone occurred many times. V gene TRBV5-8 combines with J gene TRBJ2-5; D not resolved. V lost 5 bases and J 2 bases, leaving 10 bases between the germline ends. CDR3 length equals 13 residues. Germline CDR1 and CDR2: SGHTS and YDEGEE. This chain's CDR3 is CASRDFSQETQYF. The DNA of the CDR3 is TGTGCCAGCAGAGACTTCTCACAAGAGACCCAGTACTTC.

The V call is TRBV5-1, the J call TRBJ2-5; TRBD1 agrees at 7 bases. Germline trimming cut 0 bases from V and 4 bases from J; bases unmatched to any gene: 9. Germline CDR1 SGHRS, CDR2 YFSETQ. This CDR3 is 16 amino acids long. The CDR3 region has the DNA TGCGCCAGCAGCTTGGGACAGGGCAACAACAGAGAGACCCAGTACTTC. This sequence encodes CASSLGQGNNRETQYF.

In this sample, this clone turned up many times. The chain recombines TRBV6-2 or TRBV6-3 with TRBJ1-1; 8 bases agree with TRBD1. The CDR3 contains 15 residues. V trimming: 6 bases; J trimming: 4 bases; junction bases outside the gene matches: 10. CDR1 MNHEY and CDR2 SVGEGT come from the germline V gene. This chain's CDR3 is CASRKGQGGLTEAFF. In DNA form, the CDR3 reads TGTGCCAGCAGGAAAGGACAGGGTGGACTCACTGAAGCTTTCTTT.

This clone was found many times. V usage is TRBV12-3 or TRBV12-4 and J usage is TRBJ1-2; 7 nucleotides line up with TRBD1. This CDR3 region has 14 residues. J lost 5 bases, V lost 6 bases, and 9 bases had no gene match. CDR3 in DNA: TGTGCCAGCAGCTCCAGGGACAGCTATTATGGCTACACCTTC. Its translation is CASSSRDSYYGYTF.

The chain has TRBV25-1 and TRBJ2-7, with 9 bases matching TRBD1. CDR1 and CDR2 from the germline V gene are MGHDK and SYGVNS. The V gene end was trimmed by 3 bases and the J gene end by 5 bases; junction bases not matched to a gene: 5. This CDR3 region has 14 residues. The CDR3 DNA is TGTGCCAGCAGTGATTGGGACAGGGCGGACGAGCAGTACTTC. It is translated as CASSDWDRADEQYF.

This clone was counted ten times or more. The chain has TRBV5-1 and TRBJ2-1; 15 bases map to TRBD2. CDR3 length: 18 amino acids. The V gene end was trimmed by 0 bases and the J gene end by 7 bases; junction bases not matched to a gene: 8. Germline values: CDR1 SGHRS, CDR2 YFSETQ. The CDR3 nucleotides are TGCGCCAGCAGCTTGGCGGGACTAGCGGGGGGAAGGGAAAATGAGCAGTTCTTC. Amino acids: CASSLAGLAGGRENEQFF.

The chain couples TRBV12-3 or TRBV12-4 to TRBJ2-3, with TRBD2 identical over 8 bases. V lost 2 bases and J lost 5; bases outside the gene matches: 6. This CDR3 contains 15 residues. CDR3 loop: CASSLRVAGRDTQYF. CDR3 in DNA: TGTGCCAGCAGTTTAAGGGTAGCGGGGAGAGATACGCAGTATTTT.